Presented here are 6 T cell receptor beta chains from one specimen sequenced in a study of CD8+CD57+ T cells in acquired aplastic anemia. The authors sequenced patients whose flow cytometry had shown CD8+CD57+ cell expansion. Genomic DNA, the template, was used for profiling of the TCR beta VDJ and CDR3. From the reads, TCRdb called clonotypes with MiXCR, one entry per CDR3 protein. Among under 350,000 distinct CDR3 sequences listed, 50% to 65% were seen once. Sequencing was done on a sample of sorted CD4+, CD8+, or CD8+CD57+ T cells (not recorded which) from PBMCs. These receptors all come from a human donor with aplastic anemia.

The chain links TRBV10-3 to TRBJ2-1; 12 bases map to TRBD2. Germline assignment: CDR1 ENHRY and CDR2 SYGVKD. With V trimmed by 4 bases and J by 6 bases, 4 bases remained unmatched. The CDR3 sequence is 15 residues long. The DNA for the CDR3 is TGTGCCATCAGTGGAGGGACTAGCGGGTTCAATGAGCAGTTCTTC. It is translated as CAISGGTSGFNEQFF.

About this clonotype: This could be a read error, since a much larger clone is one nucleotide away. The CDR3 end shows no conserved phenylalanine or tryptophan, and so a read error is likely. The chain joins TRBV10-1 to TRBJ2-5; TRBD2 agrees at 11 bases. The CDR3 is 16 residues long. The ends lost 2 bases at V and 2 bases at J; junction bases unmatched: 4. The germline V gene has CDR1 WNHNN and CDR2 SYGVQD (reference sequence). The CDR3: CASSEGLAGGQETQYL. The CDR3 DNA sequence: TGCGCCAGCAGTGAGGGGCTAGCGGGGGGTCAAGAGACCCAGTACCTC.

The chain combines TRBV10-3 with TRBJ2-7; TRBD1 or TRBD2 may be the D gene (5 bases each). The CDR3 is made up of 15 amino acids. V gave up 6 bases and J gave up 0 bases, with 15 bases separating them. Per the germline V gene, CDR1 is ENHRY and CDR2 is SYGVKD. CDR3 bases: TGTGCCATCAGCTCCTCCTGGGGGAGCTCCTACGAGCAGTACTTC. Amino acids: CAISSSWGSSYEQYF.

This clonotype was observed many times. CDR3 in amino acids: CASSQSGQDSGKYF. In DNA, the CDR3 is TGTGCCAGCAGCCAATCGGGCCAGGACAGTGGAAAGTACTTC. The V gene is TRBV16, the J gene TRBJ2-7, with D possibly TRBD1 on 6 matching bases. Trimming took off 0 bases at V and 11 bases at J, with 17 bases between the two ends. The V gene's germline CDR1 is KGHSY and CDR2 FQNENV. This CDR3 spans 14 amino acids.

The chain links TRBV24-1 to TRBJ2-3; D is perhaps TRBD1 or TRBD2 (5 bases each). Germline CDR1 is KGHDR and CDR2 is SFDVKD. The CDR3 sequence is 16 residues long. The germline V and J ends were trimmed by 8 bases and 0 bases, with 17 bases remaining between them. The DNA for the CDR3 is TGTGCCACCACCACGGGGACGGACCTTAGCACAGATACGCAGTATTTT. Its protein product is CATTTGTDLSTDTQYF.

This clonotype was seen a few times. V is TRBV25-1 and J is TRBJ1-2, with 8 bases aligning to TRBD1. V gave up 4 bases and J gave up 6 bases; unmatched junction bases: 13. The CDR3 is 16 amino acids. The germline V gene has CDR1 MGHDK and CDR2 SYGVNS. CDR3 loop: CASSAAPGQDRDGYTF. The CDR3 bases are TGTGCCAGCAGTGCCGCTCCGGGACAGGATAGGGATGGCTACACCTTC.